This is a list of T cell receptor beta chains from one sample in a study of blood T cell repertoires in COVID-19. Only in-frame clones appear in the TCRdb table, and some are missing; sequencing was by immunoSEQ multiplex PCR. The sample has about 210,000 clones; 81% are singletons. The specimen sequenced was PBMCs or T cells enriched from blood (not recorded which). The receptors were gathered from a woman in her 50s with acute COVID-19. Each CDR3 is given with its conserved first and last residue. The D gene is left open where the match is weak. The listing skips clone size in some rows; elsewhere it reads once, few, many or a size class.

d_call: -; clone_size: few; j_call: TRBJ2-2; v_call: TRBV6-6; cdr3_aa: CASSYSEWAGELFF; cdr3_nt: TGTGCCAGCAGTTACTCGGAGTGGGCCGGGGAGCTGTTTTTT
d_call: TRBD1; clone_size: -; j_call: TRBJ2-3; v_call: TRBV5-4; cdr3_aa: CASSGGTGTSTDTQYF; cdr3_nt: TGTGCCAGCAGCGGGGGGACAGGCACCAGCACAGATACGCAGTATTTT
d_call: TRBD1; clone_size: few; j_call: TRBJ1-1; v_call: TRBV7-6; cdr3_aa: CASSSRQGVNTEAFF; cdr3_nt: TGTGCCAGCAGCTCTCGACAGGGGGTGAACACTGAAGCTTTCTTT
d_call: TRBD2; clone_size: -; j_call: TRBJ2-5; v_call: TRBV5-6; cdr3_aa: CASRTGLAGPLETQYF; cdr3_nt: TGTGCCAGCAGGACGGGACTAGCGGGACCCCTTGAGACCCAGTACTTC
d_call: -; clone_size: -; j_call: TRBJ1-2; v_call: TRBV28; cdr3_aa: CASSFPGWDYGYTF; cdr3_nt: TGTGCCAGCAGTTTTCCAGGGTGGGACTATGGCTACACCTTC
d_call: -; clone_size: once; j_call: TRBJ1-2; v_call: TRBV12-3/TRBV12-4; cdr3_aa: CASSYQGYGYTF; cdr3_nt: TGTGCCAGCAGTTACCAGGGCTATGGCTACACCTTC
d_call: -; clone_size: -; j_call: TRBJ2-2; v_call: TRBV28; cdr3_aa: CASSFPGGELFF; cdr3_nt: TGTGCCAGCAGTTTCCCGGGTGGGGAGCTGTTTTTT
d_call: -; clone_size: -; j_call: TRBJ1-4; v_call: TRBV18; cdr3_aa: CASSPSVNEKLFF; cdr3_nt: TGTGCCAGCTCACCGAGCGTTAATGAAAAACTGTTTTTT
d_call: -; clone_size: -; j_call: TRBJ2-7; v_call: TRBV30; cdr3_aa: CAWRVLGLTEQYF; cdr3_nt: TGTGCCTGGAGGGTACTGGGGCTTACGGAGCAGTACTTC
d_call: -; clone_size: -; j_call: TRBJ1-3; v_call: TRBV13; cdr3_aa: CASSQYGVSGNTIYF; cdr3_nt: TGTGCCAGCAGCCAGTACGGGGTCTCTGGAAACACCATATATTTT
d_call: TRBD2; clone_size: -; j_call: TRBJ2-5; v_call: TRBV18; cdr3_aa: CASSSSGTRGQETQYF; cdr3_nt: TGTGCCAGCTCCTCATCCGGGACTAGAGGCCAAGAGACCCAGTACTTC
d_call: -; clone_size: few; j_call: TRBJ2-2; v_call: TRBV5-1; cdr3_aa: CASSLYPAGELFF; cdr3_nt: TGCGCCAGCAGCTTGTATCCGGCCGGGGAGCTGTTTTTT
d_call: -; clone_size: -; j_call: TRBJ1-4; v_call: TRBV12-3/TRBV12-4; cdr3_aa: CASSSGEKLFF; cdr3_nt: TGTGCCAGCAGTTCGGGGGAAAAACTGTTTTTT
d_call: TRBD2; clone_size: -; j_call: TRBJ2-3; v_call: TRBV6-5; cdr3_aa: CASGLVPTDTQYF; cdr3_nt: TGTGCCAGCGGACTAGTCCCCACAGATACGCAGTATTTT
d_call: TRBD1; clone_size: -; j_call: TRBJ2-1; v_call: TRBV6-1; cdr3_aa: CASSQTGDEYNEQFF; cdr3_nt: TGTGCCAGCAGTCAGACAGGGGACGAATACAATGAGCAGTTCTTC
d_call: -; clone_size: -; j_call: TRBJ1-6; v_call: TRBV19; cdr3_aa: CASSIGVGNSPLHF; cdr3_nt: TGTGCCAGTAGTATTGGAGTCGGGAATTCACCCCTCCACTTT
d_call: TRBD2; clone_size: few; j_call: TRBJ2-7; v_call: TRBV30; cdr3_aa: CAWSVGSGSYEQYF; cdr3_nt: TGTGCCTGGAGTGTTGGTAGCGGGAGCTACGAGCAGTACTTC
d_call: -; clone_size: -; j_call: TRBJ1-2; v_call: TRBV6-4; cdr3_aa: CASSVTGNQGYTF; cdr3_nt: TGTGCCAGCAGTGTCACAGGGAATCAGGGCTACACCTTC
d_call: TRBD1; clone_size: few; j_call: TRBJ1-6; v_call: TRBV30; cdr3_aa: CAWSWDRGNQNSPLHF; cdr3_nt: TGTGCCTGGAGTTGGGACAGGGGAAACCAAAATTCACCCCTCCACTTT
d_call: TRBD2; clone_size: -; j_call: TRBJ2-3; v_call: TRBV29-1; cdr3_aa: CSVVLLIGLAGDPSSTDTQYF; cdr3_nt: TGCAGCGTTGTATTGTTGATTGGACTAGCGGGCGACCCGTCTAGCACAGATACGCAGTATTTT